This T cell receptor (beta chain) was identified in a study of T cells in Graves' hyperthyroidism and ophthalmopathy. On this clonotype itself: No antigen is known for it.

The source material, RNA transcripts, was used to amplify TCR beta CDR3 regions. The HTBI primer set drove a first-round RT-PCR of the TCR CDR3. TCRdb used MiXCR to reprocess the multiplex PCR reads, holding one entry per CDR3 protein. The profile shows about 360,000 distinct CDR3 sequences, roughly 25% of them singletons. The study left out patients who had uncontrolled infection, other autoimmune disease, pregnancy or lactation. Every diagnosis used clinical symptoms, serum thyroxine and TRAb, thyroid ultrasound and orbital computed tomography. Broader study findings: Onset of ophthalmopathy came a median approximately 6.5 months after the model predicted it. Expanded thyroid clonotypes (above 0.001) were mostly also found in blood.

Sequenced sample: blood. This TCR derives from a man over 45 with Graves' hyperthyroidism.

The DNA for the CDR3 is TGTGCCAGCTCCACTAGCGGGAGGAATGAGCAGTTCTTC. Protein sequence: CASSTSGRNEQFF. V usage is TRBV27 and J usage is TRBJ2-1; 12 bases are a match to TRBD2. Trimming cost V 8 bases and J 7 bases; bases outside gene matches: 3. Germline V lookup: CDR1 MNHEY, CDR2 SMNVEV (reference sequence). The CDR3 is made up of 13 amino acids.